Below are 3 T cell receptor beta chains sequenced from a single sample in a study of vaccination and CD4 T cells after COVID-19. Researchers used the Oncomine TCR Beta short-read assay to sequence DNA from cultured CD4+ T cells. TCRdb re-called the PCR reads with MiXCR, one entry per CDR3 protein. Among over 10,000 distinct CDR3 sequences listed, approximately 53% were seen once. These receptors' targets are unknown. Treatment described: roughly 11-day PBMC culture with coronavirus spike peptide pools or control peptides (ViraFEST assay). Material for sequencing was CD4+ T cells from blood, cultured in vitro. The receptors here all came from a human donor who had recovered from COVID-19.

The chain couples TRBV20-1 to TRBJ1-2; D not certain. With 3 bases removed from V and 3 bases from J, the gap between germline ends came to 14 bases. Per germline, CDR1 DFQATT and CDR2 SNEGSKA (reference sequence). CDR3 size: 14 residues. CDR3 sequence (DNA): TGCAGTGCTAGTCGTCTCCTGAGGGACTATGGCTACACCTTC. It yields the protein CSASRLLRDYGYTF.

This chain links TRBV14 with TRBJ2-1, with 7 bases matching TRBD1. Unmatched junction bases numbered 0, after V lost 3 bases and J lost 4 bases. CDR1 and CDR2 (germline): SGHDN, FVKESK. The CDR3 extends over 13 amino acids. Here the CDR3 DNA reads TGTGCCAGCAGCCAGGGACAGTACAATGAGCAGTTCTTC. This codes for CASSQGQYNEQFF. Combining the CDR3 with reference TRBV14 and TRBJ2-1 gives the whole variable domain EAGVTQFPSHSVIEKGQTVTLRCDPISGHDNLYWYRRVMGKEIKFLLHFVKESKQDESGMPNNRFLAERTGGTYSTLKVQPAELEDSGVYFCASSQGQYNEQFFGPGTRLTVL.

The rearrangement joins TRBV6-1 to TRBJ2-7; TRBD1 aligns across 8 bases. After removal of 6 bases from V and 5 bases from J, the junction contained 12 bases not matched to a gene. Looked up from germline, CDR1 is MNHNS and CDR2 is SASEGT. The CDR3 contains 15 residues. CDR3 bases: TGTGCCAGCAGCCCCGTATTCTCAGGGGGCGACGAGCAGTACTTC. This encodes CASSPVFSGGDEQYF.